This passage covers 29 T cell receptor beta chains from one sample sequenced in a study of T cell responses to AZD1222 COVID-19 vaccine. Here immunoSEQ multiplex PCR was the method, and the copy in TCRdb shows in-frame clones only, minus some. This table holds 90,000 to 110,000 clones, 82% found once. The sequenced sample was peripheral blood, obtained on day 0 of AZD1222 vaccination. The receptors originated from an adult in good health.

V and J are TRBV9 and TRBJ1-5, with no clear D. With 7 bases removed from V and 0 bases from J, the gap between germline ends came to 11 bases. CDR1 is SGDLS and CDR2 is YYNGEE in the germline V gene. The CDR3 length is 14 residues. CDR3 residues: CASYRFYSNQPQHF. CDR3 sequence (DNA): TGTGCCAGCTATAGATTCTATAGCAATCAGCCCCAGCATTTT.

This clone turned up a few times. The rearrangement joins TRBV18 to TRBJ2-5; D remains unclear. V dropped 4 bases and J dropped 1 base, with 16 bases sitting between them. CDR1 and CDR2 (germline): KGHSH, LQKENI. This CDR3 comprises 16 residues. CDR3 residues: CASSQIPTMLQETQYF. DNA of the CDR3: TGTGCCAGCTCACAAATACCTACTATGCTCCAAGAGACCCAGTACTTC.

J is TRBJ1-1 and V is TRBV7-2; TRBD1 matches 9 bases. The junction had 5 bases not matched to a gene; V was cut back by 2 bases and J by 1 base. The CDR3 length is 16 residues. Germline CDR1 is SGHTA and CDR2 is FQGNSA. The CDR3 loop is CASSLSQGAWNTEAFF. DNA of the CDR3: TGTGCCAGCAGCTTATCACAGGGGGCCTGGAACACTGAAGCTTTCTTT. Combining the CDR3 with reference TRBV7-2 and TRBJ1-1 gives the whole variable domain GAGVSQSPSNKVTEKGKDVELRCDPISGHTALYWYRQSLGQGLEFLIYFQGNSAPDKSGLPSDRFSAERTGGSVSTLTIQRTQQEDSAVYLCASSLSQGAWNTEAFFGQGTRLTVV.

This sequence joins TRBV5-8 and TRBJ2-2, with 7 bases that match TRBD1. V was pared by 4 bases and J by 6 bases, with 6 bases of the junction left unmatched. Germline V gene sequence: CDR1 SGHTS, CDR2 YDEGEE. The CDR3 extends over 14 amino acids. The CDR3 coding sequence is TGTGCCAGCAGCAAACTGACAGGGTCCGGGGAGCTGTTTTTT. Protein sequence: CASSKLTGSGELFF.

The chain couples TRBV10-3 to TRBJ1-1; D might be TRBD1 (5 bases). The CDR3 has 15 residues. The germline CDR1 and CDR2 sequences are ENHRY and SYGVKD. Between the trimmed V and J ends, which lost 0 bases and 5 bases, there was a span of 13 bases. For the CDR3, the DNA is TGTGCCATCAGTGAGTCGGGCGACAGAACAACTGAAGCTTTCTTT. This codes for CAISESGDRTTEAFF.

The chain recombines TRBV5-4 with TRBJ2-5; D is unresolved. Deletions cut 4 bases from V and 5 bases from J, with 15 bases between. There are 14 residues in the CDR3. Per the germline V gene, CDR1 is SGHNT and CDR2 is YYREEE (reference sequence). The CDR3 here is CASSPTSRRETQYF. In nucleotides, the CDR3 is TGTGCCAGCAGCCCGACCTCGAGACGGGAGACCCAGTACTTC.

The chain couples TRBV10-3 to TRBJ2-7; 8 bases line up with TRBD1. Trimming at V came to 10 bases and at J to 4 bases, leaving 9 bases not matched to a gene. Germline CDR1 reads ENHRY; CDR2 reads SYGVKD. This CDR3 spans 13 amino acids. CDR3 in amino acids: CATRTGNYYEQYF. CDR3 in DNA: TGTGCCACCAGGACAGGGAATTATTACGAGCAGTACTTC.

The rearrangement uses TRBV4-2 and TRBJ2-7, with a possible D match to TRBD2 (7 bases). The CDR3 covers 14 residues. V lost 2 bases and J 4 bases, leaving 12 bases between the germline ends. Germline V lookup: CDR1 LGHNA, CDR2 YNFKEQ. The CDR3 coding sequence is TGTGCCAGCAGCCAATGGGGGGGGCAATACGAGCAGTACTTC. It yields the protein CASSQWGGQYEQYF.

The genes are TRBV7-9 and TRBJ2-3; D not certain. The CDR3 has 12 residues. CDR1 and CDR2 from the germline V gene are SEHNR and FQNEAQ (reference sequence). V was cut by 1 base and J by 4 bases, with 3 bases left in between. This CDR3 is CASSLGADTQYF. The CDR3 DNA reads TGTGCCAGCAGCTTAGGTGCAGATACGCAGTATTTT.

The DNA for the CDR3 is TGTGCCAGCAGTGACGGGGGGCCCTCCTACAATGAGCAGTTCTTC. This translates into CASSDGGPSYNEQFF. J is TRBJ2-1 and V is TRBV2, with D maybe TRBD2 (7 bases). The germline V gene has CDR1 SNHLY and CDR2 FYNNEI. The CDR3 totals 15 residues. V was clipped by 3 bases and J by 0 bases, with 9 bases between them.

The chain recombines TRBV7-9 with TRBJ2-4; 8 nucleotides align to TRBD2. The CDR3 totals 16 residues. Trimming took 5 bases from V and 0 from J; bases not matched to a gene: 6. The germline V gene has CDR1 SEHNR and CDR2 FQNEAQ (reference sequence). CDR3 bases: TGTGCCAGCAGCCCGGCGGGGGGACTAGCCAAAAACATTCAGTACTTC. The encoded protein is CASSPAGGLAKNIQYF.

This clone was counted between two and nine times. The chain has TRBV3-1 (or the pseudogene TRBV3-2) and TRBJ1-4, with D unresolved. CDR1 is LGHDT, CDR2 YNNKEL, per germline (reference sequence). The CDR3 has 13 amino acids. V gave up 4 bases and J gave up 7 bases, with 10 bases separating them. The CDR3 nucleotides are TGTGCCAGCAGCCTTTGGGGAAGTGAAAAACTGTTTTTT. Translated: CASSLWGSEKLFF.

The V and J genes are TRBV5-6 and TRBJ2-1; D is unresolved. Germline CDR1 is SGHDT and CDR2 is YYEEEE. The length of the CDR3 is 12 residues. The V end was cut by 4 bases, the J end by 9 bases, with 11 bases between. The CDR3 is CASSPDPGEQFF. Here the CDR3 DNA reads TGTGCCAGCAGCCCGGATCCAGGTGAGCAGTTCTTC. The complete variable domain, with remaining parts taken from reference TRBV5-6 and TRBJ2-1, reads DAGVTQSPTHLIKTRGQQVTLRCSPKSGHDTVSWYQQALGQGPQFIFQYYEEEERQRGNFPDRFSGHQFPNYSSELNVNALLLGDSALYLCASSPDPGEQFFGPGTRLTVL.

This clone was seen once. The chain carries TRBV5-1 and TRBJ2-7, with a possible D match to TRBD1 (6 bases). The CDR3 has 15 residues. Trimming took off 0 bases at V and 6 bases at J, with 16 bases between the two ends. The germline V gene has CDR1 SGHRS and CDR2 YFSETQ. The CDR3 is CASSLEGRGQAEQYF. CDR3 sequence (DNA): TGCGCCAGCAGCTTGGAAGGCAGGGGCCAAGCCGAGCAGTACTTC.

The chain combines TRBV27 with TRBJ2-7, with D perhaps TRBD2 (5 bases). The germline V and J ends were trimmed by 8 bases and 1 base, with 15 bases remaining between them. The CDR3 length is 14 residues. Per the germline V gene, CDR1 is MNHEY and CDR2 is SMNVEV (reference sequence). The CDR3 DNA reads TGTGCCAGCCGTTATGGGAGAAATTCCTACGAGCAGTACTTC. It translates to CASRYGRNSYEQYF.

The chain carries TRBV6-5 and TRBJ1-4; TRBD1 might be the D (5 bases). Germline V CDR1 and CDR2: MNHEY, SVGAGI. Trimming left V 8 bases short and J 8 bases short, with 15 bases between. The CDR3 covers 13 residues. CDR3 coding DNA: TGTGCCAGCCGCTTAGCGGCAGGGGAAAAACTGTTTTTT. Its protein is CASRLAAGEKLFF.

CDR3 DNA: TGTGCCAGCAGCACACTGGGGGTAGCGGGGGTAGAGACCCAGTACTTC. Encoded protein: CASSTLGVAGVETQYF. The rearrangement joins TRBV11-2 to TRBJ2-5, with 9 positions matching TRBD2. The V gene's germline CDR1 is SGHAT and CDR2 FQNNGV. Trimming at V came to 5 bases and at J to 4 bases, leaving 11 bases not matched to a gene. There are 16 residues in the CDR3. The whole variable domain, remainder taken from reference TRBV11-2 and TRBJ2-5, is EAGVAQSPRYKIIEKRQSVAFWCNPISGHATLYWYQQILGQGPKLLIQFQNNGVVDDSQLPKDRFSAERLKGVDSTLKIQPAKLEDSAVYLCASSTLGVAGVETQYFGPGTRLLVL.

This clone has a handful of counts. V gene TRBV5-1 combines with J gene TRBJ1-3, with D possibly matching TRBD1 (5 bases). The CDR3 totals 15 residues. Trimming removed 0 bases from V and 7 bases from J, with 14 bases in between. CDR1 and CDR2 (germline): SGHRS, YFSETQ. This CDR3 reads CASSLAAQGGNTIYF. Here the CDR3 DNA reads TGCGCCAGCAGCTTGGCCGCTCAGGGAGGGAACACCATATATTTT.

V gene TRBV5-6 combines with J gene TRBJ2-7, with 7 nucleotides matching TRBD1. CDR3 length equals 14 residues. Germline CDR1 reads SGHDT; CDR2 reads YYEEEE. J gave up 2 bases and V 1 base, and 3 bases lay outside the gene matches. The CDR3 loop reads CASSLTGDPYEQYF. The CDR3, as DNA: TGTGCCAGCAGCTTGACAGGGGATCCCTACGAGCAGTACTTC.

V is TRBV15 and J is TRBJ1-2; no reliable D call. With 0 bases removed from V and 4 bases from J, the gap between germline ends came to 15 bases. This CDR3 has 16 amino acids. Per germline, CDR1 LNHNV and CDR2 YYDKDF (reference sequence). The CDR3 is CATSRDLRDLGYGYTF. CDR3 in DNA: TGTGCCACCAGCAGAGATTTGAGGGATTTGGGCTATGGCTACACCTTC.

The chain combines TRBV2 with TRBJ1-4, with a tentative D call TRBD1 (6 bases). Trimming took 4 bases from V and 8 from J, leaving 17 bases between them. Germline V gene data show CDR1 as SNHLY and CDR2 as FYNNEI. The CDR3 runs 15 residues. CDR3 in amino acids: CASSGLTGKGEKLFF. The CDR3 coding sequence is TGTGCCAGCAGTGGACTAACAGGGAAAGGAGAAAAACTGTTTTTT.

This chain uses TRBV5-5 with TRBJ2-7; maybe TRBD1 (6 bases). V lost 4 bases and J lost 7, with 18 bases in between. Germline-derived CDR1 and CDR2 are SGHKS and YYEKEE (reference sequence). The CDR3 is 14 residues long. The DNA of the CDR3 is TGTGCCAGCAGCCCAGCTACGGGACATGGGGAGCAGTACTTC. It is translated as CASSPATGHGEQYF.

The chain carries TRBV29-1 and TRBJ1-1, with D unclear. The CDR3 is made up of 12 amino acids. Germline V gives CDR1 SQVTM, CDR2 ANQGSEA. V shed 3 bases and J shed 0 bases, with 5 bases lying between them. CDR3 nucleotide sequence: TGCAGCGTTGACGATGTGAACACTGAAGCTTTCTTT. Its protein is CSVDDVNTEAFF. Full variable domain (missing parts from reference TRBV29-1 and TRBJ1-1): SAVISQKPSRDICQRGTSLTIQCQVDSQVTMMFWYRQQPGQSLTLIATANQGSEATYESGFVIDKFPISRPNLTFSTLTVSNMSPEDSSIYLCSVDDVNTEAFFGQGTRLTVV.

CDR3 nucleotides: TGCAGTGCTAGCCTCAAGGGCGAGCAGTACTTC. Its translation is CSASLKGEQYF. The rearrangement joins TRBV20-1 to TRBJ2-7; D is undetermined. CDR1 is DFQATT and CDR2 is SNEGSKA in the germline V gene (reference sequence). This CDR3 has 11 residues. V lost 3 bases, J lost 6 bases, and 9 bases lay in between.

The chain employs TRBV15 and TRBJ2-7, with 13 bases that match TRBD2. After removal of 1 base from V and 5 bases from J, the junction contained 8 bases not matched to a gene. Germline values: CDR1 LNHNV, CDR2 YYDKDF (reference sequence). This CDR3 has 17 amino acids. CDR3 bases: TGTGCCACCAGCAGAGGGGCTACTAGCGGGGGGGCCAACGAGCAGTACTTC. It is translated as CATSRGATSGGANEQYF.

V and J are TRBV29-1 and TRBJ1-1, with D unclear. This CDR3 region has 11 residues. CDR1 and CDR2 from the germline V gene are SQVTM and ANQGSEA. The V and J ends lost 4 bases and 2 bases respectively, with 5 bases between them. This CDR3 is CSVVSNTEAFF. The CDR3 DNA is TGCAGCGTTGTCAGCAACACTGAAGCTTTCTTT.

CDR3 DNA: TGTGCCAGCAGCTTGGGCAGTTCAGAGACCCAGTACTTC. This gives the protein CASSLGSSETQYF. The chain employs TRBV5-8 and TRBJ2-5, with D hard to call. Deletions cut 0 bases from V and 4 bases from J, with 7 bases between. Germline CDR1 and CDR2: SGHTS and YDEGEE. The CDR3 contains 13 residues.

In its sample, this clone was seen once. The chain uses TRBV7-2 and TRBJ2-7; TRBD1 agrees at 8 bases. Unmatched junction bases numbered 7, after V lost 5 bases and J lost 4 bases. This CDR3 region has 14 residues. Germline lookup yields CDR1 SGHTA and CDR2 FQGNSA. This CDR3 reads CASSLGQGQYEQYF. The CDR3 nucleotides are TGTGCCAGCAGCCTTGGACAGGGTCAGTACGAGCAGTACTTC.

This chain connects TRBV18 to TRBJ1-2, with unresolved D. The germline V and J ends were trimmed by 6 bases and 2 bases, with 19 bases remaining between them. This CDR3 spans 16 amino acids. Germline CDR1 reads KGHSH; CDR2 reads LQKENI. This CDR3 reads CASSPLKGRENYGYTF. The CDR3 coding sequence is TGTGCCAGCTCGCCCTTGAAAGGACGAGAAAACTATGGCTACACCTTC.